What follows is one T cell receptor beta chain and its context. The data were taken from a study of control samples from healthy donors and cancer patients. Germline-derived CDR1 and CDR2 are MDHEN and SYDVKM. The ends were cut back, 6 bases at V and 4 bases at J, with 19 bases in the middle. This CDR3 comprises 16 residues. Produced via immunoSEQ multiplex PCR; TCRdb's table is partial and in-frame only. The data contain some 140,000 clones, approximately 94% of them seen just once; the ten biggest clones take up approximately 5.5%. The receptor's source is a man in his forties or fifties in good health. The chain has TRBV28 and TRBJ1-5, with D possibly matching TRBD1 (5 bases). The sequencing input was blood. This CDR3 reads CASRSLRGAPNQPQHF. As DNA, the CDR3 is TGTGCCAGCAGGTCCTTGCGCGGGGCCCCTAATCAGCCCCAGCATTTT.